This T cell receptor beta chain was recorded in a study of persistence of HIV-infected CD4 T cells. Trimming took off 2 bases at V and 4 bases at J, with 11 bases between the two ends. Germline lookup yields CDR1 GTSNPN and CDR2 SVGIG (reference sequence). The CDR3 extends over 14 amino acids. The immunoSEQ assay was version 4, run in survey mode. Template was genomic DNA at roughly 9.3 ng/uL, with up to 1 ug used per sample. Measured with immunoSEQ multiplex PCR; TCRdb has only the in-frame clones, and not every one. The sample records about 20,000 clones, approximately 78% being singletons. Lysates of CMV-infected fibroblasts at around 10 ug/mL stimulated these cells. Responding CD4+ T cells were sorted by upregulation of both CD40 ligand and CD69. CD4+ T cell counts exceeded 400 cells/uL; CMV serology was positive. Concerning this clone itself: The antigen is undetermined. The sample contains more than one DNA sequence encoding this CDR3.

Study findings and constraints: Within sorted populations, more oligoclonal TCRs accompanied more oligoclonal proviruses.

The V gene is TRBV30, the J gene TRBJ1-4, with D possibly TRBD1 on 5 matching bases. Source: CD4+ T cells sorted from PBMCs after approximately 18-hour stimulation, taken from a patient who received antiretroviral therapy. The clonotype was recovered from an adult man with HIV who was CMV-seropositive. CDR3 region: CAWSRGRVNEKLFF. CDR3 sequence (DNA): TGTGCCTGGAGTAGGGGCAGGGTTAATGAAAAACTGTTTTTT.